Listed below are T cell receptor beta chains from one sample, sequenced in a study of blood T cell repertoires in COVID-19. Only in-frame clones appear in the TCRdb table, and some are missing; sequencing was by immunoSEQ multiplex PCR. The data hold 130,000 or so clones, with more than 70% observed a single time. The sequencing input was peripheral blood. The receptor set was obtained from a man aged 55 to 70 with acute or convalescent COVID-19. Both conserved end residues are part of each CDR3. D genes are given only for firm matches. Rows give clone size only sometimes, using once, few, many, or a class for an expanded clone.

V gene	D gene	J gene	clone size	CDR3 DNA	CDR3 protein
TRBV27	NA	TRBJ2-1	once	TGTGCCAGCAGTTTTTTGGGGGAGGCTTACAATGAGCAGTTCTTC	CASSFLGEAYNEQFF
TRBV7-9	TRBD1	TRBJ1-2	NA	TGTGCCAGCAGCCCAGGGGGCTATGGCTACACCTTC	CASSPGGYGYTF
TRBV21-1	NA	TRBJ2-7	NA	TGTGCCAGCAGGGGGACACGATACGAGCAGTACTTC	CASRGTRYEQYF
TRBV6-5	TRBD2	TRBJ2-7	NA	TGTGCCAGCCGATTAAGGGGGACTAGCGCCTACGAGCAGTACTTC	CASRLRGTSAYEQYF
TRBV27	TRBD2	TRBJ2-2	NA	TGTGCCAGCAGCTTAATCTTTGTTTCGGGCGGGAGGGGGAACACCGGGGAGCTGTTTTTT	CASSLIFVSGGRGNTGELFF
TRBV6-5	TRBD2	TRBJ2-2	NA	TGTGCCAGCAACCGACTAGCGGGAAACACCGGGGAGCTGTTTTTT	CASNRLAGNTGELFF
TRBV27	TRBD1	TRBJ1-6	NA	TGTGCCAGCAGTCCAGGGGGCTATAATTCACCCCTCCACTTT	CASSPGGYNSPLHF
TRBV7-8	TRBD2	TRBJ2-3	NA	TGTGCCAGCAGCTTAGTTAGCGGGAGGGCTGCAGATACGCAGTATTTT	CASSLVSGRAADTQYF
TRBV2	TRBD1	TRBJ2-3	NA	TGTGCCAGCAAACCCCGGGACAGTAGCACAGATACGCAGTATTTT	CASKPRDSSTDTQYF
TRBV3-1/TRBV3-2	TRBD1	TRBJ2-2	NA	TGTGCCAGCAGTCGGACAGGGGAGGCCACCGGGGAGCTGTTTTTT	CASSRTGEATGELFF
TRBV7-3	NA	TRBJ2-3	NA	TGTGCCAGCAGCTTAACCCCAGGGGACACAGATACGCAGTATTTT	CASSLTPGDTDTQYF
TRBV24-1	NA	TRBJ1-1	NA	TGTGCCCCACAAAACGGGGAATTAGGTCTGGACACTGAAGCTTTCTTT	CAPQNGELGLDTEAFF
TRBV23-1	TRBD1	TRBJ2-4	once	TGCGCCAGCAGTCAAATTACCGGGACAGGGCTCCTCCAAGCCAAAAACATTCAGTACTTC	CASSQITGTGLLQAKNIQYF
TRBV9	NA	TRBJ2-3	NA	TGTGCCAGCAGCCCGGTCAGCACAGATACGCAGTATTTT	CASSPVSTDTQYF
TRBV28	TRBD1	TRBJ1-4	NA	TGTGCCAGCAGTGTGACAGGGAGTGAAAAACTGTTTTTT	CASSVTGSEKLFF
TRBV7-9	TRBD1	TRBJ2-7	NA	TGTGCCAGCAGCTTATCGGGACAGGGGACCGAGCAGTACTTC	CASSLSGQGTEQYF
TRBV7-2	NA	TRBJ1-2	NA	TGTGCCAGCAGCTCAAGAGCGGGACAACTCTATGGCTACACCTTC	CASSSRAGQLYGYTF
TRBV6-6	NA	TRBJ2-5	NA	TGTGCCAGCGGGCCGTTCAAACAAGAGACCCAGTACTTC	CASGPFKQETQYF
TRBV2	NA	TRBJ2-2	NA	TGTGCCAGCAGTGAAGCAGCCGGGACCGGGGAGCTGTTTTTT	CASSEAAGTGELFF
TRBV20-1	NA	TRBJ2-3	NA	TGCAGTGCTAGTTCCGGCGGAGGGACAGATACGCAGTATTTT	CSASSGGGTDTQYF
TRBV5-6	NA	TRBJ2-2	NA	TGTGCCAGCAGCTCCGGGTCCGGGGAGCTGTTTTTT	CASSSGSGELFF
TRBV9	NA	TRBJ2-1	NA	TGTGCCAGCAGCGTAGCCTGGGACAAATATGAGCAGTTCTTC	CASSVAWDKYEQFF
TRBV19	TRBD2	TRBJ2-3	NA	TGTGCCAGTAGTATAGATAGGGCTAGCGGGAGCACAGATACGCAGTATTTT	CASSIDRASGSTDTQYF
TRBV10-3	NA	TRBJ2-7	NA	TGTGCCATCAGTGACGTTTCCTACGAGCAGTACTTC	CAISDVSYEQYF
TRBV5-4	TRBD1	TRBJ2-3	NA	TGTGCCAGCAGCTTAACAGGGGGCGTCGCAGATACGCAGTATTTT	CASSLTGGVADTQYF
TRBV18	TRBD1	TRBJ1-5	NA	TGTGCCAGCTCACCAAGAGGGGACAGGGGAGATAGCAATCAGCCCCAGCATTTT	CASSPRGDRGDSNQPQHF
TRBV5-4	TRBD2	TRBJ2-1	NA	TGTGCCAGCAACATAGCGGGAAGAACCTACAATGAGCAGTTCTTC	CASNIAGRTYNEQFF
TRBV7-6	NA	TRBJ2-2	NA	TGTGCCAGCAGCCGGGAAGGGTCGAGGGACGGGGAGCTGTTTTTT	CASSREGSRDGELFF
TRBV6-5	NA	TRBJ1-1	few	TGTGCCAGCTCTAGTTATTTCCGGGGCACTGAAGCTTTCTTT	CASSSYFRGTEAFF
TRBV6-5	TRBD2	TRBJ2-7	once	TGTGCCAGCACACTAGCGGGAGCCGAGCAGTACTTC	CASTLAGAEQYF
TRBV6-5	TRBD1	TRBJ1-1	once	TGTGCCAGCAGGATTGGACAGGGGGACACTGAAGCTTTCTTT	CASRIGQGDTEAFF
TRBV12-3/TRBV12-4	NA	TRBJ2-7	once	TGTGCCAGCAGTTCGGACGTCCGGGGGCAGTACTTC	CASSSDVRGQYF
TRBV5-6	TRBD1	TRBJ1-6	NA	TGTGCCAGCAGCTTGGGCAGGGGGAATTCACCCCTCCACTTT	CASSLGRGNSPLHF
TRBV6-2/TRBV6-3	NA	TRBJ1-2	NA	TGTGCCAGCAGTTACCCGGACTATGGCTACACCTTC	CASSYPDYGYTF
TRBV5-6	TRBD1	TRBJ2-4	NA	TGTGCCAGCAGCGTGCAGGGGGCCGGGGGAAACATTCAGTACTTC	CASSVQGAGGNIQYF
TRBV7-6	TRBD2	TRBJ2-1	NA	TGTGCCAGCAGCTCAACTATTAGCGGGAACAATGAGCAGTTCTTC	CASSSTISGNNEQFF
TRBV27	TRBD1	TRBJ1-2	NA	TGTGCCAGCAGTTTTTTAACAGGGGGCAGAGGCTACACCTTC	CASSFLTGGRGYTF
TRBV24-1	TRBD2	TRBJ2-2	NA	TGTGCCACCAGTGATTTGGCTAGCGGAAACACCGGGGAGCTGTTTTTT	CATSDLASGNTGELFF
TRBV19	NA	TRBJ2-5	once	TGTGCCACCAAAGACAGCAGGATTCAAGAGACCCAGTACTTC	CATKDSRIQETQYF
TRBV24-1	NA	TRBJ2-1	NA	TGTGCCACCAGTGGGACACTAGCATCTGAGCAGTTCTTC	CATSGTLASEQFF
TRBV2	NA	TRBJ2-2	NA	TGTGCCAGCAGTGATACCCCGAACTTCGCGAACACCGGGGAGCTGTTTTTT	CASSDTPNFANTGELFF
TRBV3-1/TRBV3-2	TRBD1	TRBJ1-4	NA	TGTGCCAGCAGCCAAGAACAGGGGGAAAATGAAAAACTGTTTTTT	CASSQEQGENEKLFF
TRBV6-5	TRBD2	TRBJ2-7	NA	TGTGCCAGCAGTTCCCTAGCGGGGGAAGCTCCCTACGAGCAGTACTTC	CASSSLAGEAPYEQYF
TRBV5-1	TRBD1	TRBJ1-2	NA	TGCGCCAGCAGCTTGGATACTACAGGGGGCCGCTATGGCTACACCTTC	CASSLDTTGGRYGYTF
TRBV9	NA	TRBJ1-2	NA	TGTGCCAGCAGCGTAGATTCGGGACAAGTGAATGGCTACACCTTC	CASSVDSGQVNGYTF
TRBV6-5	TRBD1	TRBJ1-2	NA	TGTGCCAGCAGTCAGACAGGGGCGCTGGGCTACACCTTC	CASSQTGALGYTF
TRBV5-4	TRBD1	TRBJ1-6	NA	TGTGCCAGCAGCGAGGACAGGACCTATAATTCACCCCTCCACTTT	CASSEDRTYNSPLHF
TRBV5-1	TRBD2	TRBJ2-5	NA	TGCGCCAGCAGCTTAGTAGCGGGGGCACAAGAGACCCAGTACTTC	CASSLVAGAQETQYF
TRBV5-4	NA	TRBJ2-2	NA	TGTGCCAGCAGCTCGTCTGGCCGGGACATCAACACCGGGGAGCTGTTTTTT	CASSSSGRDINTGELFF
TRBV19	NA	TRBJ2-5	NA	TGTGCCAGTAGTATAGCCGGGGAGACCCAGTACTTC	CASSIAGETQYF
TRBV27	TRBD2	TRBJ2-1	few	TGTGCCAGCAGTTTGAGGGCGGGAGGACATACCTACAATGAGCAGTTCTTC	CASSLRAGGHTYNEQFF
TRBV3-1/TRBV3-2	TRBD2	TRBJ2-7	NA	TGTGCCAGCAGCCAAGAACTAGCGGCAGAGTACGAGCAGTACTTC	CASSQELAAEYEQYF
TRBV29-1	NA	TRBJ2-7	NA	TGCAGCGTCGGAGGTTCCTACGAGCAGTACTTC	CSVGGSYEQYF
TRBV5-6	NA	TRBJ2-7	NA	TGTGCCAGCAGCTTGTCCAGTTCGTACTACGAGCAGTACTTC	CASSLSSSYYEQYF
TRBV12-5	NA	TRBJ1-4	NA	TGTGCTAGTGGTTTGGTACTAACCCATGTCACTAATGAAAAACTGTTTTTT	CASGLVLTHVTNEKLFF
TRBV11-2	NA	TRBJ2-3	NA	TGTGCCAGCAGTCCACGAAGGGCGGGGCGCACAGATACGCAGTATTTT	CASSPRRAGRTDTQYF
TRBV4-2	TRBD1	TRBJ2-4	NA	TGTGCCAGCAGCCAAGCAACGGCAGGGGGCGCACACATTCAGTACTTC	CASSQATAGGAHIQYF